The rows below give T cell receptor beta chains drawn from one sample of a study of cytomegalovirus exposure and HLA in healthy donors. The assay was immunoSEQ multiplex PCR, and TCRdb's table has in-frame clones only and misses some. The table has about 160,000 clones, less than 85% seen once. Sequenced sample: PBMCs. The receptors stem from a man aged 55 to 69 in good health and CMV-seronegative. Each CDR3 is given with its conserved first and last residue. D genes are given only for firm matches. Clone size is shown for a subset of rows, as once, few, many or a class of expanded clone.

14,TRBJ2-7,TRBD1,NA,TRBV7-9,TGTGCCAGCAGCAAGGAGCAGGGGGCGATCGAGCAGTACTTC,CASSKEQGAIEQYF
12,TRBJ2-7,NA,NA,TRBV6-1,TGTGCCAGCCACGGGGGATGGTACGAGCAGTACTTC,CASHGGWYEQYF
15,TRBJ2-1,TRBD2,NA,TRBV18,TGTGCCAGCTCACCAGGGCCTAGCGGAGTAAATGAGCAGTTCTTC,CASSPGPSGVNEQFF
13,TRBJ1-2,NA,NA,TRBV19,TGTGCCAGTAGCCCAGGAGCCGCCTCAGAGGGCACCTTC,CASSPGAASEGTF
18,TRBJ2-1,TRBD2,NA,TRBV11-2,TGTGCCAGCAGCTTAGATCTTCTAGCGGGGGGATCCTACAATGAGCAGTTCTTC,CASSLDLLAGGSYNEQFF
16,TRBJ2-2,NA,few,TRBV11-3,TGTGCCAGCAGCTCTCAGGGAGCGGGCTTCGCCGGGGAGCTGTTTTTT,CASSSQGAGFAGELFF
17,TRBJ2-7,TRBD2,NA,TRBV5-6,TGTGCCAGCAGCCGTGGGGGGGTCGCGGGATCCACCTACGAGCAGTACTTC,CASSRGGVAGSTYEQYF
13,TRBJ1-1,NA,once,TRBV9,TGTGCCAGCACCCCAGGCATGAACACTGAAGCTTTCTTT,CASTPGMNTEAFF
15,TRBJ2-7,TRBD1,NA,TRBV19,TGTGCCAGTAGTCCAGGGACAGACACCTCCTACGAGCAGTACTTC,CASSPGTDTSYEQYF
14,TRBJ2-7,TRBD1,NA,TRBV6-1,TGTGCCAGCAGGAACACAGGGGGACCCTACGAGCAGTACTTC,CASRNTGGPYEQYF
15,TRBJ2-7,NA,few,TRBV7-9,TGTGCCAGCAGCTTAGCCCCGGACTCCTCCTACGAGCAGTACTTC,CASSLAPDSSYEQYF
15,TRBJ2-5,TRBD1,NA,TRBV5-1,TGCGCCAGCAGCTTAAGGGACAGGAATCAAGAGACCCAGTACTTC,CASSLRDRNQETQYF
17,TRBJ2-6,TRBD1,NA,TRBV19,TGTGCCAGTAGTATAACCGGGACAGGCTCTGGGGCCAACGTCCTGACTTTC,CASSITGTGSGANVLTF
18,TRBJ2-2,TRBD2,once,TRBV7-9,TGTTCCAGCAGCCCCAGACTAGCGGGGGGGCCGCTCTCCGGGGAGCTGTTTTTT,CSSSPRLAGGPLSGELFF
17,TRBJ2-1,TRBD2,NA,TRBV4-1,TGCGCCAGCAGCAAAGGGACTAGCGGGGGGAATTACAATGAGCAGTTCTTC,CASSKGTSGGNYNEQFF
17,TRBJ2-2,NA,NA,TRBV30,TGTGCCTGGAGTCCATGGGGGGGCGCATCGAACACCGGGGAGCTGTTTTTT,CAWSPWGGASNTGELFF
15,TRBJ2-1,TRBD2,NA,TRBV9,TGTGCCAGCAGTCCGGGGGGAAACAATTACAATGAGCAGTTCTTC,CASSPGGNNYNEQFF
16,TRBJ2-7,NA,NA,TRBV7-3,TGTGCCAGCAGCCAAACAGGAAACTCGAGACTCTACGAGCAGTACTTC,CASSQTGNSRLYEQYF
15,TRBJ2-1,NA,NA,TRBV5-4,TGTGCCAGCAGCCCCGGAGGTTGGTCCTACAATGAGCAGTTCTTC,CASSPGGWSYNEQFF
14,TRBJ2-3,TRBD2,NA,TRBV10-3,TGTGCCATACACCCGGGGGGGCTGACAGATACGCAGTATTTT,CAIHPGGLTDTQYF
15,TRBJ1-1,TRBD1,NA,TRBV29-1,TGCAGCGTTCTAAGCCGGGACAGGGAGAACACTGAAGCTTTCTTT,CSVLSRDRENTEAFF
15,TRBJ1-1,NA,NA,TRBV6-6,TGTGCCAGCAGTCCCTATGACAAGGGGTATGGTGAAGCTTTCTTT,CASSPYDKGYGEAFF
17,TRBJ2-3,TRBD2,NA,TRBV7-6,TGTGCCAGCAGCTTAGCCTTAGCGGGAGTTCGGACAGATACGCAGTATTTT,CASSLALAGVRTDTQYF
17,TRBJ2-3,TRBD2,NA,TRBV7-2,TGTGCCAGCAGTTGGACTAGCGGGGTAGTTTCCACAGATACGCAGTATTTT,CASSWTSGVVSTDTQYF
16,TRBJ2-3,TRBD2,NA,TRBV7-2,TGTGCCAGCAGCTCGGGACTAGCGGGGGGTGCAGATACGCAGTATTTT,CASSSGLAGGADTQYF
15,TRBJ2-3,TRBD1,NA,TRBV6-5,TGTGCCAGCAGTTCCAGACAGGGGCTCACAGATACGCAGTATTTT,CASSSRQGLTDTQYF
13,TRBJ1-2,NA,NA,TRBV28,TGTGCCAGCAGTTTAGGGGGGGCGTGGGGCTACACCTTC,CASSLGGAWGYTF
17,TRBJ2-4,TRBD1,NA,TRBV7-9,TGTGCCAGCAGCTTAGCGCGGACAGGGACGTTGGTTGGCATTCAGTACTTC,CASSLARTGTLVGIQYF
16,TRBJ2-7,TRBD1,NA,TRBV6-5,TGTGCCAGCAGTTACTGGGGGACAGGGGGTATGTACGAGCAGTACTTC,CASSYWGTGGMYEQYF
12,TRBJ1-4,TRBD1,NA,TRBV7-2,TGTGCCAGCAGACAGGGGAATGAAAAACTGTTTTTT,CASRQGNEKLFF
16,TRBJ1-5,NA,few,TRBV28,TGTGCCAGCAGCCCCGGAGGACGGGATAGCAATCAGCCCCAGCATTTT,CASSPGGRDSNQPQHF
15,TRBJ2-5,NA,NA,TRBV7-3,TGTGCCAGCAGCTTAAGTGGGCAGGCCCAAGAGACCCAGTACTTC,CASSLSGQAQETQYF
12,TRBJ2-7,NA,once,TRBV7-2,TGTGCCAGCAGCCTCCTCCGGGAAACGAAGTACTTC,CASSLLRETKYF
16,TRBJ2-7,TRBD2,NA,TRBV19,TGTGCCAGTAGTATGGAGACTAGCGGGAGAAGCTACGAGCAGTACTTC,CASSMETSGRSYEQYF
17,TRBJ2-7,TRBD2,NA,TRBV7-8,TGTGCCAGCAGCTTAGGATTAGCGGGAACCTTTCATCACGAGCAGTACTTC,CASSLGLAGTFHHEQYF
15,TRBJ1-1,NA,NA,TRBV7-2,TGTGCCAGCAGCTTAGTGGCAGATATGAACACTGAAGCTTTCTTT,CASSLVADMNTEAFF
13,TRBJ2-1,NA,NA,TRBV28,TGTGCCAGCACCTCCACACCCTACAATGAGCAGTTCTTC,CASTSTPYNEQFF